One and the same sample provided the 11 T cell receptor beta chains below, sequenced in a study of blood T cell repertoires in COVID-19. Libraries were prepared by immunoSEQ multiplex PCR; TCRdb keeps only in-frame clonotypes and omits some of them. The data show 35,000 to 45,000 clones, roughly 86% seen once. The sequenced material came from peripheral blood. The receptor source for this set is a human donor in a cohort sampled during active COVID-19.

V usage is TRBV5-6 and J usage is TRBJ1-2, with TRBD1 matching 11 bases. With 4 bases clipped from V and 7 bases from J, the junction kept 6 bases outside the gene matches. Germline V gene sequence: CDR1 SGHDT, CDR2 YYEEEE. The CDR3 length is 14 residues. CDR3 in DNA: TGTGCCAGCAGCCAGGGACAGGGGGTTGGTGGCTACACCTTC. Translated, it gives CASSQGQGVGGYTF.

V is TRBV6-5 and J is TRBJ1-2; 9 nucleotides agree with TRBD1. Germline V CDR1 and CDR2: MNHEY, SVGAGI. The CDR3 runs to 15 residues. V shed 6 bases, J shed 7 bases, and the junction held 12 bases outside the gene matches. CDR3 loop: CASSSGTGYKGGYTF. DNA for the CDR3: TGTGCCAGCAGCTCCGGGACAGGGTACAAGGGTGGCTACACCTTC.

The chain links TRBV12-3 or TRBV12-4 to TRBJ2-1; maybe TRBD2 (5 bases). Trimming pared 6 bases from V and 7 bases from J, leaving 13 bases between. The CDR3 covers 13 residues. The CDR3 nucleotides read TGTGCCAGCAGCCGCTCGGGGTGGAATGAGCAGTTCTTC. It specifies CASSRSGWNEQFF.

The chain joins TRBV29-1 to TRBJ2-3; 7 bases are shared with TRBD1. Germline V gene sequence: CDR1 SQVTM, CDR2 ANQGSEA. This CDR3 is 14 amino acids long. V was pared by 4 bases and J by 5 bases, with 9 bases of the junction left unmatched. The CDR3 loop reads CSVALGQRLDTQYF. The CDR3 DNA is TGCAGCGTTGCCCTGGGACAGAGATTAGATACGCAGTATTTT.

This rearrangement joins TRBV19 to TRBJ1-3, with 7 bases identical to TRBD1. From germline, CDR1 is LNHDA and CDR2 SQIVND (reference sequence). V lost 5 bases and J lost 0; bases outside the gene matches: 4. The CDR3 length is 15 residues. CDR3 region: CASSQQGGSGNTIYF. As DNA, the CDR3 is TGTGCCAGTAGTCAGCAGGGGGGCTCTGGAAACACCATATATTTT.

The chain couples TRBV4-3 to TRBJ1-1; TRBD1 matches at 11 bases. V gave up 2 bases and J gave up 4 bases; unmatched junction bases: 6. CDR3 length equals 16 residues. Per germline, CDR1 LGHNA and CDR2 YSLEER. The CDR3 bases are TGCGCCAGCAGCCAATTGTTTGGGACAGGGGGCACTGAAGCTTTCTTT. This encodes CASSQLFGTGGTEAFF.

The chain links TRBV9 to TRBJ2-1; 11 nucleotides match TRBD2. V gave up 4 bases and J gave up 4 bases; unmatched junction bases: 7. From germline, CDR1 is SGDLS and CDR2 YYNGEE. There are 16 residues in the CDR3. The CDR3 region is CASSTTTSGKYNEQFF. The CDR3, as DNA: TGTGCCAGCAGCACCACGACTAGCGGGAAGTACAATGAGCAGTTCTTC.

V is TRBV7-9 and J is TRBJ1-2; D is uncertain. Germline loops: CDR1 SEHNR, CDR2 FQNEAQ (reference sequence). Trimming pared 5 bases from V and 5 bases from J, leaving 15 bases between. The CDR3 totals 14 residues. The CDR3 DNA sequence: TGTGCCAGCAGCCTCCCGACCGGGGTTTATGGCTACACCTTC. Translation: CASSLPTGVYGYTF.

The chain couples TRBV30 to TRBJ1-2; no firm D call. Trimming left V 1 base short and J 2 bases short, with 8 bases between. Germline assignment: CDR1 GTSNPN and CDR2 SVGIG (reference sequence). The CDR3 is 13 amino acids. This CDR3 is CAWSAQANYGYTF. The CDR3 DNA sequence: TGTGCCTGGAGTGCCCAGGCCAACTATGGCTACACCTTC.

The J gene is TRBJ2-4, the V gene TRBV19; 7 positions match TRBD1. Germline V CDR1 and CDR2: LNHDA, SQIVND (reference sequence). V was clipped by 6 bases and J by 4 bases; unmatched bases: 0. The CDR3 totals 12 residues. The CDR3, as DNA: TGTGCCAGTAGGACAGGGAAAAACATTCAGTACTTC. Its translation: CASRTGKNIQYF.

The V gene is TRBV2, the J gene TRBJ2-2; TRBD1 aligns across 10 bases. Germline values: CDR1 SNHLY, CDR2 FYNNEI. The length of the CDR3 is 15 residues. The J segment lost 5 bases and the V segment lost 3 bases, leaving 3 bases of the junction unmatched. The CDR3 sequence: CASSDRTGGTGELFF. The DNA for the CDR3 is TGTGCCAGCAGTGACCGGACAGGGGGAACCGGGGAGCTGTTTTTT. The full variable domain, in which reference TRBV2 and TRBJ2-2 provide the parts outside the CDR3, is EPEVTQTPSHQVTQMGQEVILRCVPISNHLYFYWYRQILGQKVEFLVSFYNNEISEKSEIFDDQFSVERPDGSNFTLKIRSTKLEDSAMYFCASSDRTGGTGELFFGEGSRLTVL.